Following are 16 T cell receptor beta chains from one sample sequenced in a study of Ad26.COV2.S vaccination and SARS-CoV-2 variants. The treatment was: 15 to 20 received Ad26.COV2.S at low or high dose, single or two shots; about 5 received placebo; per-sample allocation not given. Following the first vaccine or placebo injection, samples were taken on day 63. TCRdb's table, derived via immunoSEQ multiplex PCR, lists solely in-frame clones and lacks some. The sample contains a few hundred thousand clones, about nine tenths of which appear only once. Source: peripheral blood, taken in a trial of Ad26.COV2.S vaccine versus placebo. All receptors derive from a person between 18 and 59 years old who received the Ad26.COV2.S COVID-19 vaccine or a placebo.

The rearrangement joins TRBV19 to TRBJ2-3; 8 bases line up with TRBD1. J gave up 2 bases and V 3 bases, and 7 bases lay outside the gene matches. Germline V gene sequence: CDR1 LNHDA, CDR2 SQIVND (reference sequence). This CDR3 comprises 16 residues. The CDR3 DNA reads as TGTGCCAGTAGTATCCGGACAGGGTGGGCCACAGATACGCAGTATTTT. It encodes CASSIRTGWATDTQYF.

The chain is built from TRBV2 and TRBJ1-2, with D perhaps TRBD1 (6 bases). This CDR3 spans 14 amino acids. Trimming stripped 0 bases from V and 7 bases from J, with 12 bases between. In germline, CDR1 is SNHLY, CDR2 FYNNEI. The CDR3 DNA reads TGTGCCAGCAGTGAAGCGGGGGGGGCGCGTGGCTACACCTTC. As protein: CASSEAGGARGYTF.

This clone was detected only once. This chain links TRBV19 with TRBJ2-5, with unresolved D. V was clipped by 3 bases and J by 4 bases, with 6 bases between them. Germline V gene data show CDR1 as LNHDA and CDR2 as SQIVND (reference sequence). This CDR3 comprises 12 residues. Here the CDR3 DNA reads TGTGCCAGTAGTATTTCTGGAGAGACCCAGTACTTC. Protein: CASSISGETQYF.

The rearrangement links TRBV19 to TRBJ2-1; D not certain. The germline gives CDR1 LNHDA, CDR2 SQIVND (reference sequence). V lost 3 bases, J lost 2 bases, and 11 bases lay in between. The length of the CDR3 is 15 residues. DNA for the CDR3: TGTGCCAGTAGTATCACCCAGACGCCCTACAATGAGCAGTTCTTC. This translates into CASSITQTPYNEQFF.

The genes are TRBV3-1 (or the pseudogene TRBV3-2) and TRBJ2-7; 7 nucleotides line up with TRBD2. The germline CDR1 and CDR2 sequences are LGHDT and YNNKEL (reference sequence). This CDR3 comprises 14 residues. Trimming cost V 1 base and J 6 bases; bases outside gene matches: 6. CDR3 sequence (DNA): TGTGCCAGCAGCCAAGGGGGGAGGGCTGGCGAGCAGTACTTC. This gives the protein CASSQGGRAGEQYF.

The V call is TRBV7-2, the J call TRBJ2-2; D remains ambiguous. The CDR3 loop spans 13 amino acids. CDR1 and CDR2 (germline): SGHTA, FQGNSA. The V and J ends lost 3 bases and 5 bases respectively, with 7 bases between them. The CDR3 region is CASSFRLTGELFF. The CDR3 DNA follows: TGTGCCAGCAGCTTCCGTCTAACCGGGGAGCTGTTTTTT.

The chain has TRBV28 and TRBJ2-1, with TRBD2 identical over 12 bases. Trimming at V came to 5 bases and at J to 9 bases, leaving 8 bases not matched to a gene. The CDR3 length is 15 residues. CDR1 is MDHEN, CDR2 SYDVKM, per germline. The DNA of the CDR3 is TGTGCCAGCAGTGACGGACTAGCGGGAAAAGTTGAGCAGTTCTTC. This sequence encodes CASSDGLAGKVEQFF.

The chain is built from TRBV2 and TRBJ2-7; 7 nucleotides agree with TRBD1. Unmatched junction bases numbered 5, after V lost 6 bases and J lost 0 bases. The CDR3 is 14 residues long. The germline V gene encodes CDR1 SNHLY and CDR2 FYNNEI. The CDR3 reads CASSRDRDSYEQYF. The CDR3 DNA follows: TGTGCCAGCAGCCGGGACAGAGACTCCTACGAGCAGTACTTC.

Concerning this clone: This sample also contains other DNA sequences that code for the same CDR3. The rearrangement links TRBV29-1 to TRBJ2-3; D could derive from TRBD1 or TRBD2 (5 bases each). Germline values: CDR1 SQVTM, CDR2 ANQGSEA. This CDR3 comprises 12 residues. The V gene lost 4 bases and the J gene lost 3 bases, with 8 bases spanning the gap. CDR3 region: CSVVGGTDTQYF. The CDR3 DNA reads TGCAGCGTTGTTGGGGGAACAGATACGCAGTATTTT.

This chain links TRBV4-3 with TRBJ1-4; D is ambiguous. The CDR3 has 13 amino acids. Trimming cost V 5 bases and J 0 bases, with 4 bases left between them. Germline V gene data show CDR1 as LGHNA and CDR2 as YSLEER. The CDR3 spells CASSRATNEKLFF. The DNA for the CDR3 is TGCGCCAGCAGCAGAGCAACTAATGAAAAACTGTTTTTT.

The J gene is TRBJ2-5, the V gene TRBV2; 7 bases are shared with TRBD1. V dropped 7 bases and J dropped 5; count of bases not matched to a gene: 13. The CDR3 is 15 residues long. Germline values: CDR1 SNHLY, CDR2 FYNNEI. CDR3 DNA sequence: TGTGCCAGCAACGACAGGGCCCAATTGACGGAGACCCAGTACTTC. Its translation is CASNDRAQLTETQYF.

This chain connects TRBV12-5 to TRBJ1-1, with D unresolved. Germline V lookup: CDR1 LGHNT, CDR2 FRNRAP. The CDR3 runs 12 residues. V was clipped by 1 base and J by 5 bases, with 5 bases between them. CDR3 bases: TGTGCTAGTGGTTTGGGTCGGACTGAAGCTTTCTTT. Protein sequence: CASGLGRTEAFF.

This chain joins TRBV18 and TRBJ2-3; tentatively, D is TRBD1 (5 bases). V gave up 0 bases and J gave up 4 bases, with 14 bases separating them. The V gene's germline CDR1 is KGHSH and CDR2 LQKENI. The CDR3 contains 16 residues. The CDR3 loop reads CASSPPRVGISDTQYF. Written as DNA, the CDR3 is TGTGCCAGCTCACCACCCAGGGTAGGGATTTCAGATACGCAGTATTTT.

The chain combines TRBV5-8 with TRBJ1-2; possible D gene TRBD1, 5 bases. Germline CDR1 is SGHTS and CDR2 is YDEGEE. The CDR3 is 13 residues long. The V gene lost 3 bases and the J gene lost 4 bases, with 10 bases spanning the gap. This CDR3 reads CASSYRTPYGYTF. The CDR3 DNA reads TGTGCCAGCAGCTATAGGACACCCTATGGCTACACCTTC. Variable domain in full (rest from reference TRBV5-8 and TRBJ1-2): EAGVTQSPTHLIKTRGQQATLRCSPISGHTSVYWYQQALGLGLQFLLWYDEGEERNRGNFPPRFSGRQFPNYSSELNVNALELEDSALYLCASSYRTPYGYTFGSGTRLTVV.

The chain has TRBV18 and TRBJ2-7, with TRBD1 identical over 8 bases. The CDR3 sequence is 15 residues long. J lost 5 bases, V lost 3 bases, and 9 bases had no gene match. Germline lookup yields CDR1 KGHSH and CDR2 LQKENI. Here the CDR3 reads CASSPLGTGINEQYF. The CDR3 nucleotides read TGTGCCAGCTCACCCCTAGGGACAGGAATTAACGAGCAGTACTTC.

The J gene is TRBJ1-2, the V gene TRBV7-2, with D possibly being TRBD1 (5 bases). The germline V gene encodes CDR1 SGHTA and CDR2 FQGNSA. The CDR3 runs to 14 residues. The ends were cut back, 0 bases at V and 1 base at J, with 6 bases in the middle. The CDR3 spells CASSLAGLNYGYTF. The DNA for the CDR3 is TGTGCCAGCAGCTTAGCGGGGCTTAACTATGGCTACACCTTC.